The T cell receptor (beta chain) described here comes from a study of blood T cells in healthy people across ages. The study, taken as a whole, reports: Diversity was higher, and naive CD4+ cells more numerous, in long-lived donors than in aged donors. While age rose, TCR beta diversity per million T cells dropped in a roughly linear way.

Concerning this clonotype itself: Its matching antigen is unknown.

A second PCR, run for 7 to 11 cycles, used a sample-barcoded 5' primer plus a J-beta primer mix. MiXCR, run by TCRdb on the 5' RACE reads, gives a single entry per CDR3 protein. The table lists hundreds of thousands of distinct CDR3 sequences, about a fifth of them singletons, with about 22% in the top ten. Trimming took 2 bases from V and 4 from J, leaving 3 bases between them. Germline V gene data show CDR1 as SNHLY and CDR2 as FYNNEI. This CDR3 region has 12 residues. Sequencing was done on a sample of blood. The V and J genes are TRBV2 and TRBJ2-1; D ambiguous. This TCR was recovered from a man aged 70 or older in good health. CDR3 protein: CASSEQYNEQFF. The CDR3 bases are TGTGCCAGCAGTGAACAATACAATGAGCAGTTCTTC.